One sample yielded the 13 T cell receptor beta chains listed below, sequenced in a study of T cells expressing NK-cell markers. TCRdb reprocessed the 5' RACE reads and reports one entry per CDR3 protein, with no DNA. The sample holds 130,000 to 150,000 distinct CDR3 sequences. The sequenced sample was blood T cells: a sorted CD56 or NKG2C T cell subset, CD4+ or CD8+ T cells, or bulk PBMC T cells (not recorded which). These receptors were taken from a man aged 18 to 35 in good health.

The rearrangement uses TRBV6-6 and TRBJ2-7; TCRdb picks TRBD1, but there is no DNA to check that call. Germline V gene data show CDR1 as MNHNY and CDR2 as SVGAGI (reference sequence). The CDR3 totals 13 residues. CDR3 region: CASNQGFTYEQYF.

The V call is TRBV20-1, the J call TRBJ2-1; checking the TCRdb D call of TRBD2 is not possible without DNA. Germline V lookup: CDR1 DFQATT, CDR2 SNEGSKA (reference sequence). This CDR3 has 12 amino acids. This CDR3 is CSSSRGSNEQFF.

The chain employs TRBV20-1 and TRBJ2-2; with no DNA, the TCRdb D assignment of TRBD2 cannot be verified. This CDR3 contains 17 residues. Germline CDR1 DFQATT, CDR2 SNEGSKA (reference sequence). CDR3: CSARGGSGKDHTGELFF.

The chain uses TRBV12-3 or TRBV12-4 and TRBJ2-5; TCRdb's D gene call, TRBD2, goes unchecked for lack of DNA. The length of the CDR3 is 14 residues. The CDR3 reads CASTETSGAETQYF.

The chain links TRBV5-4 to TRBJ2-3; TCRdb outputs TRBD1, but without DNA this stays unchecked. Per the germline V gene, CDR1 is SGHNT and CDR2 is YYREEE (reference sequence). The CDR3 is 16 residues long. Here the CDR3 reads CASSLVGSGGTDTQYF.

This sequence joins TRBV7-2 and TRBJ2-7. This CDR3 comprises 15 residues. Germline CDR1 reads SGHTA; CDR2 reads FQGNSA. The CDR3: CASSLGPTASYEQYF.

The chain combines TRBV12-5 with TRBJ2-3; TCRdb's D call, TRBD2, is unchecked because there is no DNA. Per germline, CDR1 LGHNT and CDR2 FRNRAP. This CDR3 has 18 residues. CDR3 residues: CASGLVHGAGGPSDTQYF.

The chain is built from TRBV5-1 and TRBJ2-1; there is no DNA to check the TCRdb D call of TRBD2. Germline V lookup: CDR1 SGHRS, CDR2 YFSETQ. This CDR3 comprises 19 residues. CDR3 residues: CASRPPAEGQTIVDNEQFF.

J is TRBJ2-3 and V is TRBV4-1. Germline V gene data show CDR1 as MGHRA and CDR2 as YSYEKL. This CDR3 spans 16 amino acids. CDR3 sequence: CASSQEVRRPTDTQYF.

The rearrangement joins TRBV7-7 to TRBJ2-1; the D call of TRBD1 rests on TCRdb alone, since no DNA is present to check it. Germline lookup yields CDR1 SSHAT and CDR2 FNYEAQ (reference sequence). There are 15 residues in the CDR3. CDR3 loop: CASSLDPAGGNEQFF.

The chain recombines TRBV10-2 with TRBJ2-1; TCRdb gives TRBD1 as the D gene, but with no DNA this cannot be confirmed. The CDR3 contains 13 residues. Germline V gene data show CDR1 as WSHSY and CDR2 as SAAADI. CDR3: CASGQGAMNEQFF.

V and J are TRBV7-8 and TRBJ2-5; the D call from TCRdb, TRBD1, cannot be confirmed without DNA. The CDR3 totals 15 residues. The V gene's germline CDR1 is SGHVS and CDR2 FQNEAQ. The CDR3 reads CASSPRGERLETQYF.

This chain joins TRBV7-9 and TRBJ1-1; there is no DNA to check the TCRdb D call of TRBD1. The CDR3 spans 12 residues. Germline V gives CDR1 SEHNR, CDR2 FQNEAQ (reference sequence). CDR3 sequence reads: CASSLGGTLAFF.